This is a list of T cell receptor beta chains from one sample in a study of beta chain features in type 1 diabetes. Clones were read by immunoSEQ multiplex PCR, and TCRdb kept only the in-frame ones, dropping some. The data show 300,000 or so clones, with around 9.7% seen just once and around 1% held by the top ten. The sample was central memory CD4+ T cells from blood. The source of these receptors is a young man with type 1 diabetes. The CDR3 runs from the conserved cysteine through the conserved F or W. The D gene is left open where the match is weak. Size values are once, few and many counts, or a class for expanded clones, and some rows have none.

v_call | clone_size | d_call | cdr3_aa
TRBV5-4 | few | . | CASRRDAFTDTQYF
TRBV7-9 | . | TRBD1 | CASSFGTENTEAFF
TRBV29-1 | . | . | CSVEDLSRGGYTF
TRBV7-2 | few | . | CASSILVGTEAFF
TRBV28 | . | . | CASSIPRVDTIYF
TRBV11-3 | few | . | CASGTPPEQFF
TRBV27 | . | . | CASTPTGSSDYGYTF
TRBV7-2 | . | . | CASSLSAGRPNTGELFF
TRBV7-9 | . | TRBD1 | CASSLEVGTGGYEQYF
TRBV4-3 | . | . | CASRGGTEAFF
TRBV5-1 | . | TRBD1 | CASSLNSGQANEKLFF
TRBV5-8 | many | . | CASGLHGADTQYF
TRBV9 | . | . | CASSVANLNTQYF
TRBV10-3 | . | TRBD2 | CAISSGGAYNEQFF
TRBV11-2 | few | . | CASTGPSSYEQYF
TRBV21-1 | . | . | CASSKARTSGGTDTQYF
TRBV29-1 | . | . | CSADSGSQETQYF
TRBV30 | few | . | CACRQSLNYGYTF
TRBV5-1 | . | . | CASRLRTDNEQFF
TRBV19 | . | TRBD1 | CASSWDRGDANYGYTF
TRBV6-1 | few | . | CASTVRGGYTF
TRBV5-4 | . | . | CASSPTDNYGYTF
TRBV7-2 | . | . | CASSGLGYVGGEQFF
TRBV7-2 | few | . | CASTLRLGTGELFF
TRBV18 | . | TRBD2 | CASSPARGGVDEQFF
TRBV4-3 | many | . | CASSQSRQETQYF
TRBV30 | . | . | CAYQGAGGEQFF
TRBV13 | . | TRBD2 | CASSETGLAGSDTQYF
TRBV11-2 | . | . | CASSVQGSDEQYF
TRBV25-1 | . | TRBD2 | CASAPRSGGAPDTQYF
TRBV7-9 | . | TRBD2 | CASSLASGGEQYF
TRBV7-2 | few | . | CASSLLGTRETQYF
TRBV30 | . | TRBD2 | CAWGAGASYEQYF
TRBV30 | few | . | CAWIGKHTRSEKLFF
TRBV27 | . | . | CASRPGLQNTEAFF
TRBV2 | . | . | CASREDRNTEAFF
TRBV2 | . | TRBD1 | CASSDPSGGGADTQYF
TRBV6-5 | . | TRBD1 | CASSYVGQLYEQYF
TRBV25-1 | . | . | CASSRDGSQPQHF
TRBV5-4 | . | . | CASSLLGQADTEAFF
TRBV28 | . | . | CASSLFGGQDTEAFF
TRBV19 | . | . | CASRTRDGYTF
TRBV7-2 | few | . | CASSLASTRGSETQYF
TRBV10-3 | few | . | CAISEPDRLQYF
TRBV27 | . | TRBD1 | CASRSTGMGTEAFF
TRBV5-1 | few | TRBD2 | CASSHGLAGQETQYF
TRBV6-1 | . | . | CASSPIGNSNEKLFF
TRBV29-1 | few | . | CSVSGAAETQYF
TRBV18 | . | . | CASSPSVSSGANVLTF
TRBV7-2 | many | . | CASSLDTSGRGYTF
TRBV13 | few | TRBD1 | CASSLDRAKSPLHF